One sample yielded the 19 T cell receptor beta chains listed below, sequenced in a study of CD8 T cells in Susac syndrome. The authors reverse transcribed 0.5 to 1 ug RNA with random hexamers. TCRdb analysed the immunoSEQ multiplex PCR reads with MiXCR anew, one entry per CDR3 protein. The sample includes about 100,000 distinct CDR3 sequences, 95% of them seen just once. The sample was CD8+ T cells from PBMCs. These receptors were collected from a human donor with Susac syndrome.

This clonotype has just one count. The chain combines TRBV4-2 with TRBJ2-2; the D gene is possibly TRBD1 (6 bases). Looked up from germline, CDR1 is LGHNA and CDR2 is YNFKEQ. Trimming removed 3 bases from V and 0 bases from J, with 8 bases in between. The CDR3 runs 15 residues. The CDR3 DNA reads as TGTGCCAGCAGCCAGACAGGCGCGAACACCGGGGAGCTGTTTTTT. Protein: CASSQTGANTGELFF.

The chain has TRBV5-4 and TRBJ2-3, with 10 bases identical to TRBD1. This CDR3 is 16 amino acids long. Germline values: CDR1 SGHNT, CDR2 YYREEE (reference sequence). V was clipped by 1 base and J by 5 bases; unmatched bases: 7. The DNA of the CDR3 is TGTGCCAGCAGCTTGAGGGACAGGGGTTATGGAGATACGCAGTATTTT. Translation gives CASSLRDRGYGDTQYF.

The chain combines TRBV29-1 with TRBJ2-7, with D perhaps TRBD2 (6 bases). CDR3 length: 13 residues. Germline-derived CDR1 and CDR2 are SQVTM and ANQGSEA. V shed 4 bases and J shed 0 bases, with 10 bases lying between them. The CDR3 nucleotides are TGCAGCGTTGTAACGGGGGACTCCTACGAGCAGTACTTC. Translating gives CSVVTGDSYEQYF.

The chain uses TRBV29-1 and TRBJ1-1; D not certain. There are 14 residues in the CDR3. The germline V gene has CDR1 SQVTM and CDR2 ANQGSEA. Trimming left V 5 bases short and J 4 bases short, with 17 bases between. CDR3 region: CSVLLLGGVTEAFF. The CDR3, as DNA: TGCAGCGTTCTCCTCCTGGGCGGGGTCACTGAAGCTTTCTTT.

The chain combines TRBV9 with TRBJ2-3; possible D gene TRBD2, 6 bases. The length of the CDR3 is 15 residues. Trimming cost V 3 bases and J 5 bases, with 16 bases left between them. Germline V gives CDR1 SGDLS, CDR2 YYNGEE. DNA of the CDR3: TGTGCCAGCAGCGCCCTAGGCGGGGAGGAAGATACGCAGTATTTT. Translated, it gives CASSALGGEEDTQYF.

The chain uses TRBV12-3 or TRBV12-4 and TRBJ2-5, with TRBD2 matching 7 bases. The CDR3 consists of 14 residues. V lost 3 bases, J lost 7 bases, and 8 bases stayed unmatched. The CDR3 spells CASSFLRGTATQYF. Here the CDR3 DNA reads TGTGCCAGCAGTTTTCTGCGGGGGACGGCGACCCAGTACTTC.

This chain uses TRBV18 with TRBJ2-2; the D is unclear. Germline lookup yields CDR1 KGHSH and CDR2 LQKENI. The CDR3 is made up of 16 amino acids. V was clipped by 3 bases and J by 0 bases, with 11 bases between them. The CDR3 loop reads CASSPDRLPNTGELFF. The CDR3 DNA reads TGTGCCAGCTCACCCGACCGGCTTCCGAACACCGGGGAGCTGTTTTTT. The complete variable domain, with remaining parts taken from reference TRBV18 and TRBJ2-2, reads NAGVMQNPRHLVRRRGQEARLRCSPMKGHSHVYWYRQLPEEGLKFMVYLQKENIIDESGMPKERFSAEFPKEGPSILRIQQVVRGDSAAYFCASSPDRLPNTGELFFGEGSRLTVL.

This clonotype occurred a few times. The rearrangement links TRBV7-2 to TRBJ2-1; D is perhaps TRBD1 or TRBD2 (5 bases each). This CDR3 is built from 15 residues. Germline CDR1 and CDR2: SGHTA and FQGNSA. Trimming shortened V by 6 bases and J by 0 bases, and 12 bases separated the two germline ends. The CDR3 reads CASSEGPSSYNEQFF. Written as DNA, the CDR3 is TGTGCCAGCAGTGAGGGGCCCAGCTCCTACAATGAGCAGTTCTTC.

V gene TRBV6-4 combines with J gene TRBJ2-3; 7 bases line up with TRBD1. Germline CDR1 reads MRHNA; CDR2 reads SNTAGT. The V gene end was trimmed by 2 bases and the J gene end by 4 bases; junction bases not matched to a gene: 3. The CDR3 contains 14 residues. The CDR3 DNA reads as TGTGCCAGCAGTGACGGGACAGATCCAGATACGCAGTATTTT. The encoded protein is CASSDGTDPDTQYF.

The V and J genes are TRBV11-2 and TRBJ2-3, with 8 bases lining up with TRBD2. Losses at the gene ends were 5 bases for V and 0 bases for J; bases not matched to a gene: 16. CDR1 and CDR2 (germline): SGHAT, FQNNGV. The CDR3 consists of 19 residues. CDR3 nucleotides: TGTGCCAGCAGCAATCCCAGGGAGGAGCGGGGGACTAGCACAGATACGCAGTATTTT. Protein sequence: CASSNPREERGTSTDTQYF.

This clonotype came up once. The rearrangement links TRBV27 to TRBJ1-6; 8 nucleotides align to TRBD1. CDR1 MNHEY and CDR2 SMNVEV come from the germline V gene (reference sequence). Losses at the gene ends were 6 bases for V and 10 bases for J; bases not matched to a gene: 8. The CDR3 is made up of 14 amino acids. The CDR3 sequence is CASRGTGWTSPLHF. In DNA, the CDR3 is TGTGCCAGCAGGGGGACAGGCTGGACGTCACCCCTCCACTTT.

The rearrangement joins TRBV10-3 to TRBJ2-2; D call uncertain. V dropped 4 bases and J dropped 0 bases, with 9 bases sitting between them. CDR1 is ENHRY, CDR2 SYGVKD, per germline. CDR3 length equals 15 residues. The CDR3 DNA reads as TGTGCCATCAGTGGGCGATCCGCGAACACCGGGGAGCTGTTTTTT. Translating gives CAISGRSANTGELFF.

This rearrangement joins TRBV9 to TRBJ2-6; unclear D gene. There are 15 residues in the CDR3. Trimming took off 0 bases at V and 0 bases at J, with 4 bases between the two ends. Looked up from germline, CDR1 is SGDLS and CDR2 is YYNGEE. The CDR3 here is CASSVGSSGANVLTF. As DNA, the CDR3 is TGTGCCAGCAGCGTAGGTTCCTCTGGGGCCAACGTCCTGACTTTC.

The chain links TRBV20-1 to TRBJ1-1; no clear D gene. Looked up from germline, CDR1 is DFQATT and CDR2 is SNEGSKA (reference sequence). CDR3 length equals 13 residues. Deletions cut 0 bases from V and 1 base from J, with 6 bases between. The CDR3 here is CSARDTGNTEAFF. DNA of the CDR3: TGCAGTGCTAGAGATACCGGGAACACTGAAGCTTTCTTT.

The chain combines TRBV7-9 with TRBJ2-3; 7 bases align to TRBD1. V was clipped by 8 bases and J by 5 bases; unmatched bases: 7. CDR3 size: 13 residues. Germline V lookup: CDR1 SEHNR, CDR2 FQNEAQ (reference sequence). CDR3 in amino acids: CASSRGLGDTQYF. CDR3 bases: TGTGCCAGCTCTAGGGGGCTTGGAGATACGCAGTATTTT.

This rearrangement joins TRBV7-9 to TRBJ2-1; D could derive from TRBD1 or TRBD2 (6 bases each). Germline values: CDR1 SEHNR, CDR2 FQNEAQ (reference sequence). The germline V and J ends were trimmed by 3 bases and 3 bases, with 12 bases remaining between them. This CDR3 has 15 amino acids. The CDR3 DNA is TGTGCCAGCAGCTTGGGGGGCGACATCTACAATGAGCAGTTCTTC. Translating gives CASSLGGDIYNEQFF.

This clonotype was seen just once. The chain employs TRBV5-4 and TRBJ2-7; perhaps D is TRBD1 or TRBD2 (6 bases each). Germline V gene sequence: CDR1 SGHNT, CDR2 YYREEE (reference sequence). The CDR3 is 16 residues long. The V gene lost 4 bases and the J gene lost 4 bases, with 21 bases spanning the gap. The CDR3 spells CASSAEGGHAPYEQYF. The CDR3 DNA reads TGTGCCAGCAGCGCCGAGGGGGGTCACGCACCTTACGAGCAGTACTTC.

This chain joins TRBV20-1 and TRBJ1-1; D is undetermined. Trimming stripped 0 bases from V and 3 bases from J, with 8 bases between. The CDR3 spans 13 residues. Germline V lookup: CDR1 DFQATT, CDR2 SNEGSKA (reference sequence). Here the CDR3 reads CSARDFGDTEAFF. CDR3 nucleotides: TGCAGTGCTAGAGATTTTGGGGACACTGAAGCTTTCTTT.

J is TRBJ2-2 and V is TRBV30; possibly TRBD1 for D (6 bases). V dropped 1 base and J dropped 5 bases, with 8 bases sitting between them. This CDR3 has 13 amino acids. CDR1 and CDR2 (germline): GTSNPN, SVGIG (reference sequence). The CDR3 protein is CAWSARGTGELFF. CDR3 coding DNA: TGTGCCTGGAGTGCCAGGGGAACCGGGGAGCTGTTTTTT.